This T cell receptor (beta chain) was recovered during a study of a mutant IDH1 vaccine in newly diagnosed glioma. Repertoires were generated with immunoSEQ multiplex PCR, while TCRdb's copy carries only in-frame clones and drops some. The sample has 40,000 or so clones, around 84% seen once. Time point here: week 23, last vaccination. Doses comprised 300 ug of mutant IDH1 20-mer peptide each, plus topical imiquimod. Remarks on this clone: The antigen is unknown.

Sequences were derived from PBMCs, sampled from a glioma patient whose treatment included an IDH1 peptide vaccine. The receptor's source is a woman between 18 and 29 years old with glioma. Some clones in this sample may be carry-over from other donors' samples.

The CDR3 region has the DNA TGTGCCAGCAGCTTAGCGCAGGGTGGTCAGCCCCAGCATTTT. Translating gives CASSLAQGGQPQHF. V gene TRBV7-8 combines with J gene TRBJ1-5, with D maybe TRBD1 (5 bases). Trimming removed 0 bases from V and 6 bases from J, with 9 bases in between. This CDR3 region has 14 residues. CDR1 and CDR2 from the germline V gene are SGHVS and FQNEAQ.